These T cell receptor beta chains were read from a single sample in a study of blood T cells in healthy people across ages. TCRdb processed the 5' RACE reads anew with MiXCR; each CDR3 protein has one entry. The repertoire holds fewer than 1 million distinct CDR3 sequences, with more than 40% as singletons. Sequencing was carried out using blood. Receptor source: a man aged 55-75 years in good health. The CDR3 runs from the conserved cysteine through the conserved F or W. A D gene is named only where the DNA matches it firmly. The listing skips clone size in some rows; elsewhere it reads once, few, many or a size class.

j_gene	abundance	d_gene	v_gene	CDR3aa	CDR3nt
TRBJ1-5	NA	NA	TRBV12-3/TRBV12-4	CASSTADNQPQHF	TGTGCCAGCAGTACGGCAGATAATCAGCCCCAGCATTTT
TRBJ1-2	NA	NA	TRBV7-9	CASSLPESLIGGYTF	TGTGCCAGCAGCTTACCCGAATCCCTCATAGGAGGCTACACCTTC
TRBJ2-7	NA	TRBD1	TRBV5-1	CASSPGQGIEKRNEQYF	TGCGCCAGCAGCCCCGGACAGGGGATCGAAAAACGCAATGAGCAGTACTTC
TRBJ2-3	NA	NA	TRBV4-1	CASSQGPGSTDTQYF	TGCGCCAGCAGCCAAGGGCCAGGTAGCACAGATACGCAGTATTTT
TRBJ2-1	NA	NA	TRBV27	CASSSRGVGYNEQFF	TGTGCCAGCAGTTCCAGGGGAGTGGGGTACAATGAGCAGTTCTTC
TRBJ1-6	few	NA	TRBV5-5	CASSLSGYNNSPLHF	TGTGCCAGCAGCTTGAGCGGCTATAATAATTCACCCCTCCACTTT
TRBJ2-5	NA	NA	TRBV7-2	CASSPRRGTQETQYF	TGTGCCAGCAGCCCACGGCGGGGCACTCAAGAGACCCAGTACTTC
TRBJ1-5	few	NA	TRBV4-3	CASSQVSGVGQPQHF	TGCGCCAGCAGCCAAGTATCAGGGGTCGGGCAGCCCCAGCATTTT
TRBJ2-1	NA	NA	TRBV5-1	CASSPQGYQYDEQFF	TGCGCCAGCAGCCCCCAGGGGTATCAATACGATGAGCAGTTCTTC
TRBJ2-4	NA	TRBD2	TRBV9	CASSAGTSGGTTYGQYF	TGTGCCAGCAGCGCGGGGACTAGCGGGGGGACTACCTACGGGCAGTACTTC